The next 2 T cell receptor beta chains were all read from a single sample in a study of graft-versus-host responses after intestinal transplantation (dated by TCRdb to the early 2020s). These receptors have no known antigen. The meaning of the sample's time point label: cells obtained before transplantation from donor or recipient. Receptor amplification or capture employed the immunoSEQ multiplex PCR assay. Entries here come from immuneACCESS through TCRdb and include only in-frame sequences with V and J called. Some clones fail to appear in such tables; in the studies checked, an unresolved V gene covers under half of the shortfall, and the cause of the remainder is unknown. A total of about 50,000 clones appear in this sample, approximately 91% of them only once. About 2.6% of the sample lies in the top ten. Sequences were derived from unstimulated CD4+ T cells sorted from spleen or lymph node cells, sampled before transplant. The source of these receptors is a human donor who was the organ donor for an intestinal transplant.

The chain employs TRBV10-3 and TRBJ2-1; 13 bases are shared with TRBD2. The V segment lost 4 bases and the J segment 10 bases; nucleotides outside the gene matches: 4. The CDR3 is 14 amino acids. CDR1 is ENHRY, CDR2 SYGVKD, per germline. The CDR3 here is CAISGTSGSGEQFF. In DNA, the CDR3 is TGTGCCATCAGTGGGACTAGCGGGAGCGGGGAGCAGTTCTTC.

On this clone itself: Other DNA sequences from this sample encode an identical CDR3 as well. The rearrangement uses TRBV5-1 and TRBJ2-7, with 11 positions matching TRBD2. This CDR3 spans 14 amino acids. Germline V gene lookup returns CDR1 SGHRS and CDR2 YFSETQ. V dropped 1 base and J dropped 4; count of bases not matched to a gene: 1. DNA of the CDR3: TGCGCCAGCAGCTTGACTAGCGGGAGTTACGAGCAGTACTTC. This sequence encodes CASSLTSGSYEQYF. Drawing the rest from reference TRBV5-1 and TRBJ2-7, the complete variable domain is KAGVTQTPRYLIKTRGQQVTLSCSPISGHRSVSWYQQTPGQGLQFLFEYFSETQRNKGNFPGRFSGRQFSNSRSEMNVSTLELGDSALYLCASSLTSGSYEQYFGPGTRLTVT.